This TCR beta chain was profiled in a study of blood T cell repertoires in COVID-19. Study-level background: The analysed material was cDNA or gDNA that came from T cells, B-cell-depleted T cells, or PBMCs.

This CDR3 is 14 amino acids long. V lost 7 bases and J lost 1; bases outside the gene matches: 9. CDR1 is SQVTM and CDR2 is ANQGSEA in the germline V gene. Per the study methods: Estimation of nucleated cell counts relied on the amplification of reference gene primers. Some clones are missing from TCRdb's copy, which holds only in-frame ones; the method was immunoSEQ multiplex PCR. V, J and clone size are those of that table, while D and trimming were read from the DNA. The data hold about 300,000 clones, with 75% to 90% observed a single time. This receptor was obtained from a man aged 18 to 29 with active or convalescent COVID-19. The chain employs TRBV29-1 and TRBJ2-7; 8 bases line up with TRBD1. The source material was peripheral blood. The CDR3 sequence is CSAGGDRGSYEQYF. DNA of the CDR3: TGCAGCGCTGGGGGAGACAGGGGATCCTACGAGCAGTACTTC.